This TCR beta chain originates from a study of beta chain features in type 1 diabetes. The study, taken as a whole, reports: Among patients with Type 1 diabetes, TCRB CDR3s were moderately but significantly shorter in every one of the four CD4+ subsets.

What was sequenced were expressed TCRB transcripts, since all of the isolated RNA had been reverse transcribed. Using immunoSEQ multiplex PCR, the repertoire was profiled, and TCRdb retains in-frame clones only, with some absent. The table includes approximately 150,000 clones, 10% to 15% detected once. Of note for this clone: Its specificity is not known.

V shed 2 bases and J shed 6 bases, with 10 bases lying between them. The length of the CDR3 is 13 residues. Germline V gives CDR1 PRHDT, CDR2 FYEKMQ (reference sequence). The origin of this receptor is a man younger than 35 with type 1 diabetes. This chain uses TRBV13 with TRBJ1-2; D gene unclear. Sequenced: central memory CD4+ T cells from blood. The CDR3 bases are TGTGCCAGCAGCTTATATCCGGGTGATGGCTACACCTTC. Translating gives CASSLYPGDGYTF.